The 15 T cell receptor beta chains below come from one sample, sequenced in a study. TCRdb redid the calling of the 5' RACE reads with MiXCR, one entry per CDR3 protein. The table has roughly 64,000 distinct CDR3 sequences, roughly 22% seen once. The specimen sequenced was memory CD4+ T cells sorted from a lymph node. Subset reported: memory CD4+ T cells, CD4+CD45RO+CD25-. Receptor source: a female donor with breast cancer.

Ten or more counts support this clonotype. V is TRBV5-1 and J is TRBJ1-2; D might be TRBD1 (6 bases). Per germline, CDR1 SGHRS and CDR2 YFSETQ. Trimming took 4 bases from V and 5 from J, leaving 12 bases between them. The CDR3 spans 13 residues. CDR3 nucleotide sequence: TGCGCCAGCAGCCCATGGACAGATTATGGCTACACCTTC. Encoded protein: CASSPWTDYGYTF.

The chain couples TRBV5-1 to TRBJ2-1, with D perhaps matching TRBD1 (6 bases). The CDR3 sequence is 15 residues long. Per germline, CDR1 SGHRS and CDR2 YFSETQ. V lost 3 bases and J lost 9, with 19 bases in between. The CDR3 bases are TGCGCCAGCAGCTCTCTGACAGGCCGGGACGGTGAGCAGTTCTTC. It encodes CASSSLTGRDGEQFF.

The rearrangement links TRBV7-2 to TRBJ2-5, with 10 bases aligning to TRBD1. CDR1 and CDR2 (germline): SGHTA, FQGNSA. V was clipped by 5 bases and J by 5 bases; unmatched bases: 8. This CDR3 comprises 15 residues. The CDR3 sequence is CASSKGQGHRETQYF. The CDR3 DNA is TGTGCCAGCAGCAAGGGACAGGGGCATCGGGAGACCCAGTACTTC.

This chain connects TRBV6-5 to TRBJ1-2; D is uncertain. The germline gives CDR1 MNHEY, CDR2 SVGAGI. The CDR3 spans 11 residues. Trimming stripped 5 bases from V and 4 bases from J, with 5 bases between. This CDR3 reads CASSGSYGYTF. The DNA for the CDR3 is TGTGCCAGCAGTGGAAGCTATGGCTACACCTTC.

This clonotype was seen repeatedly, ten times or more. V usage is TRBV29-1 and J usage is TRBJ2-3, with TRBD2 identical over 11 bases. Germline-derived CDR1 and CDR2 are SQVTM and ANQGSEA. After removal of 6 bases from V and 9 bases from J, the junction contained 11 bases not matched to a gene. The CDR3 is 14 residues long. In DNA form, the CDR3 reads TGCAGCGTACTCTCACTAGCGGGAGCCGGAACGCAGTATTTT. This sequence encodes CSVLSLAGAGTQYF.

The chain combines TRBV5-4 with TRBJ2-2; 7 nucleotides match TRBD1. In germline, CDR1 is SGHNT, CDR2 YYREEE (reference sequence). There are 14 residues in the CDR3. Trimming at V came to 3 bases and at J to 3 bases, leaving 2 bases not matched to a gene. The CDR3 reads CASSSTGHTGELFF. CDR3 coding DNA: TGTGCCAGCAGCTCGACAGGGCACACCGGGGAGCTGTTTTTT.

This clonotype showed up just a few times. One end of the junction does not line up with germline, which may come from a read error. The chain uses TRBV7-7 and TRBJ2-1, with 13 bases matching TRBD2. The CDR3 totals 15 residues. Germline CDR1 and CDR2: SSHAT and FNYEAQ (reference sequence). CDR3 residues: CASSPGLAGEAEQFF. The CDR3 DNA reads as TGTGCTAGCAGCCCCGGACTAGCGGGAGAGGCTGAGCAGTTCTTC.

This clonotype was counted only a few times. V gene TRBV7-9 combines with J gene TRBJ1-4; 10 bases line up with TRBD1. The junction had 4 bases not matched to a gene; V was cut back by 5 bases and J by 7 bases. The CDR3 loop spans 14 amino acids. Germline-derived CDR1 and CDR2 are SEHNR and FQNEAQ (reference sequence). Here the CDR3 reads CASSPGQGTEKLFF. CDR3 DNA: TGTGCCAGCAGCCCGGGACAGGGGACTGAAAAACTGTTTTTT.

This clonotype was counted a few times. This rearrangement joins TRBV5-4 to TRBJ2-7; D not certain. Trimming took off 3 bases at V and 5 bases at J, with 6 bases between the two ends. This CDR3 contains 11 residues. Germline assignment: CDR1 SGHNT and CDR2 YYREEE (reference sequence). The CDR3 region is CASSWRDEQYF. CDR3 coding DNA: TGTGCCAGCAGCTGGCGAGACGAGCAGTACTTC.

Regarding this clonotype: A clone one base away is much larger, so this may be a read error. The J gene is TRBJ2-3, the V gene TRBV20-1, with TRBD2 matching 7 bases. Germline V gene data show CDR1 as DFQATT and CDR2 as SNEGSKA (reference sequence). With V trimmed by 0 bases and J by 14 bases, 8 bases remained unmatched. The CDR3 loop spans 12 amino acids. The CDR3 region has the DNA TGCAGTGCTAGAGATCGCAACGGGAGGCTGTATTTT. Protein: CSARDRNGRLYF.

The chain uses TRBV29-1 and TRBJ1-1; 7 bases align to TRBD1. V lost 7 bases to trimming and J lost 3 bases; unmatched junction nucleotides: 11. The germline gives CDR1 SQVTM, CDR2 ANQGSEA. The CDR3 loop spans 14 amino acids. The DNA for the CDR3 is TGCAGCGCCCAATCCGGGACAGTCTACACTGAAGCTTTCTTT. This gives the protein CSAQSGTVYTEAFF. Using reference TRBV29-1 and TRBJ1-1 for the parts outside the CDR3, the full variable domain is SAVISQKPSRDICQRGTSLTIQCQVDSQVTMMFWYRQQPGQSLTLIATANQGSEATYESGFVIDKFPISRPNLTFSTLTVSNMSPEDSSIYLCSAQSGTVYTEAFFGQGTRLTVV.

This clonotype was counted ten times or more. The chain joins TRBV5-1 to TRBJ2-5; 8 bases match TRBD2. This CDR3 is 18 amino acids long. The germline V gene has CDR1 SGHRS and CDR2 YFSETQ. Unmatched junction bases numbered 19, after V lost 4 bases and J lost 5 bases. CDR3 nucleotide sequence: TGCGCCAGCAGCCGACTAGCGAATACGGGATCCCGGATGGAGACCCAGTACTTC. Protein sequence: CASSRLANTGSRMETQYF.

This clonotype has ten or more counts. The CDR3 nucleotides are TGTGCCAGCAGTGCACCTCCCGAGGGGCTCAACATTCAGTACTTC. It yields the protein CASSAPPEGLNIQYF. J is TRBJ2-4 and V is TRBV12-3 or TRBV12-4; D may be TRBD1 or TRBD2 (5 bases each). The CDR3 has 15 amino acids. The V end lost 5 bases, the J end lost 7 bases, and 18 bases lay between the germline ends.

The J gene is TRBJ1-1, the V gene TRBV7-2; D gene unclear. Germline CDR1 and CDR2: SGHTA and FQGNSA. With 1 base removed from V and 6 bases from J, the gap between germline ends came to 12 bases. This CDR3 is built from 14 residues. CDR3 sequence: CASSLVRGFAEAFF. The CDR3 bases are TGTGCCAGCAGCTTAGTCCGGGGATTCGCTGAAGCTTTCTTT.

Remarks on this clonotype: Germline is not matched at one junction end, which may reflect a read error. This chain joins TRBV20-1 and TRBJ1-1; D remains ambiguous. Germline V gene data show CDR1 as DFQATT and CDR2 as SNEGSKA (reference sequence). The CDR3 is made up of 14 amino acids. The CDR3 nucleotides read TGCAGTGCTAGAGATCCCCGGGGTGGAGCCGAAGCTCTCTTT. Its translation is CSARDPRGGAEALF.